This TCR beta chain was obtained from a study of blood T cell repertoires in COVID-19. Across the study: Sources were T cells, B-cell-depleted T cells, or PBMCs; the material itself was cDNA or gDNA.

Original analysis: Amplification of reference gene primers was used by the study to estimate nucleated cell counts. Using immunoSEQ multiplex PCR, the repertoire was profiled, and TCRdb retains in-frame clones only, with some absent. V and J calls and clone size follow that table, whereas D and trimming were derived from the DNA. The table lists 75,000 to 90,000 clones, 90% of them singletons. In germline, CDR1 is ENHRY, CDR2 SYGVKD. The V and J ends lost 4 bases and 5 bases, in that order; junction bases with no gene match: 12. The CDR3 contains 16 residues. During active infection, Seattle patients enrolled and were then monitored through disease.

The receptor was derived from a man younger than 30 with COVID-19, enrolled during active disease. Material: peripheral blood. This chain connects TRBV10-3 to TRBJ2-5, with TRBD1 matching 8 bases. The CDR3 DNA is TGTGCCATCAGTGGCGACAGGGGTCTAGTCCACGAGACCCAGTACTTC. Amino acid sequence: CAISGDRGLVHETQYF.